This T cell receptor beta chain was recorded in a study of metastatic and nonmetastatic thyroid tumors. Study-wide points: Malignant tumors reportedly showed significantly higher TCR beta diversity than benign nodules in both blood and tumor.

Original processing notes: The study took CDR3 differences across clinicopathological groups and made a distant-metastasis classifier for papillary thyroid cancer from them. From the PCR reads, TCRdb re-called clones with MiXCR. The V and J calls were not made by the authors but by TCRdb's processing. The sample includes roughly 75,000 clones, approximately 12% of them seen just once. Thyroid surgery was performed in patients who had received no treatment beforehand. After removal of 4 bases from V and 7 bases from J, the junction contained 19 bases not matched to a gene. Looked up from germline, CDR1 is DFQATT and CDR2 is SNEGSKA (reference sequence). CDR3 length: 17 amino acids. This clone was counted at least ten times. Its antigen is still unknown.

This sequence originates from a female donor with papillary thyroid cancer or a benign thyroid nodule (not recorded which). Some clones in this sample may be carry-over from other donors' samples. The specimen sequenced was tumor tissue. V is TRBV20-1 and J is TRBJ1-5; 7 nucleotides line up with TRBD1. The CDR3 spells CSATLGAGGTSWQPQHF. CDR3 bases: TGCAGTGCTACCCTCGGGGCAGGGGGGACATCATGGCAGCCCCAGCATTTT.